This TCR beta chain was sequenced in a study of blood T cell repertoires in COVID-19. Study at large: PBMCs, B-cell-depleted T cells, or T cells provided the cDNA or gDNA that made up the material.

Authors' methods: Reference gene primer amplification gave nucleated cell count estimates. This table comes from immunoSEQ multiplex PCR, and its TCRdb copy is limited to in-frame clones, with some not included. The V and J calls and clone size are taken from that table; D and trimming were inferred from the DNA. The table has some 60,000 clones, roughly 85% seen once. V lost 7 bases to trimming and J lost 2 bases; unmatched junction nucleotides: 8. The CDR3 runs 16 residues. In germline, CDR1 is LNHDA, CDR2 SQIVND (reference sequence). The sample consisted of peripheral blood. The chain carries TRBV19 and TRBJ2-6; 7 bases map to TRBD1. The source is a human donor in a cohort sampled during active COVID-19. The CDR3, as DNA: TGTGCCAGTACCCCGACAGGGTGGACTGGGGCCAACGTCCTGACTTTC. Translation gives CASTPTGWTGANVLTF.